Given below is one T cell receptor (beta chain) in context. This clonotype came up many times. There is no known antigen for this receptor. There are no base qualities to consult, and no much larger clone falls within one base. TCR beta CDR3 regions were amplified from RNA transcripts. A first-round RT-PCR of the TCR CDR3 used the HTBI primer set with the Qiagen OneStep RT-PCR kit. A second multiplex PCR round built the libraries, followed by size selection and purification. Sequencing of the libraries was done on an Illumina HiSeq2000 using paired-end 100 bp reads. The study's own analysis went as follows. SOAPnuke was used to process the raw data, removing reads that contained adapters or uncalled bases, had a mean Phred below 15, or lacked an exact match to the constant primer or identifier. COPE v1.2.5 was used to merge high-quality paired reads, and clonotypes were defined as unique nucleotide sequences. MiTCR v1.1 was used to align clonotypes to the IMGT TRBV, TRBD and TRBJ reference segments. Only V-J combinations with frequency above 0.0001, covering about 99% of repertoires, were analysed. A TCS score was defined as the ratio between F50 (clonal expansion) and ExV (chaos), using BLOSUM62-based TCRdist between CDR3 peptides within each V-J. Welch's t-statistics and random forest reduced roughly 530 V-J features to some 14, which were used in a naive Bayes classifier (R e1071). In TCRdb, the public reads were trimmed at Q25 with fastp and aligned with MiXCR, with productive beta chains retained. For every CDR3 protein sequence, its rows merge into one entry that carries the most common genes and DNA. These V and J calls are TCRdb output, not the study's own analysis. The sample table contains about 580,000 distinct CDR3 sequences; only one count was recorded for around 14% of them. Jointly, the top ten make up 5% to 7% of the sample.

Hyperthyroidism patients were newly diagnosed, had a disease duration of under 2 months, and were aged 18 to 65 years. Patients with uncontrolled infections, other autoimmune diseases, pregnancy or lactation were excluded. Clinical symptoms, serum thyroxine and TRAb, thyroid ultrasound, and orbital computed tomography formed the basis for the diagnoses. Blood from progressor patients was drawn when they were first diagnosed with hyperthyroidism, before any ophthalmopathy symptoms appeared. Ficoll-Paque density gradient centrifugation was used to isolate PBMCs from about 10 ml of fresh peripheral blood. Progressor patients were first diagnosed with Graves' hyperthyroidism and then developed ophthalmopathy during follow-up. Trizol reagent was used to extract total RNA, and RNA quality was then checked on an Agilent 2100 Bioanalyzer. This record comes from a study of T cells in Graves' hyperthyroidism and ophthalmopathy (dated by TCRdb to between 2018 and 2021). With respect to the entire study: Peripheral blood samples were taken at the time of initial diagnosis, prior to any treatment. Once sampling was done, hyperthyroidism patients were given methimazole at a starting dose of 30 mg daily, whereas ophthalmopathy patients were given high-dose intravenous methylprednisolone. For training and testing, the 80 to 100 patients in the discovery cohort were randomly divided in a 7:3 ratio. The study also compared thyroid tissue and blood T-cell repertoires from several Graves' hyperthyroidism patients. An independent validation cohort of about 20 hyperthyroidism patients and about 16 patients who later progressed to ophthalmopathy tested prospective prediction of ophthalmopathy. TCR V-J signatures able to tell the groups apart were searched for in a discovery cohort of approximately 95 patients, of whom 43 had Graves' ophthalmopathy and roughly 57 had stable Graves' hyperthyroidism. The paper reports TCR Vbeta CDR3 sequencing of approximately 140 peripheral blood samples: over 40 ophthalmopathy, fewer than 85 hyperthyroidism and around 17 progressor patients.

General findings and caveats noted by the study authors: Most expanded thyroid clonotypes (frequency above 0.001) were also detected in blood, suggesting blood repertoires may reflect thyroid immune responses. Ophthalmopathy was separated from stable hyperthyroidism by a 13 V-J signature model, with approximately 86% sensitivity and approximately 81% specificity obtained in cross-validation and 80%/75% obtained in testing. No statistical method was used to set the sample size in advance, and investigators knew the group allocation. During validation, the model predicted progression to ophthalmopathy a median of approximately 6.5 months ahead of onset, with more than 60% sensitivity and about 72% specificity.

Inclusive of the bounding cysteine and phenylalanine, the CDR3 is 14 residues long. The sequence is cut down to CDR3 DNA, 42 bases in frame from base 1. Trimming removed 10 bases from V and 2 bases from J; the gene matches leave 9 bases unexplained. CDR1 SNHLY and CDR2 FYNNEI were looked up in the germline V gene. The source of this sequence is a woman in her twenties or thirties with Graves' hyperthyroidism that later progressed to Graves' ophthalmopathy. The chain uses TRBV2 and TRBJ2-5; 8 bases in the middle match TRBD2. Sequenced: blood. The CDR3 region reads CANQREIGQETQYF. The bases read TGTGCCAACCAGCGGGAGATAGGTCAAGAGACCCAGTACTTC.